This T cell receptor (beta chain) is drawn from a study of response to subunit inactivated influenza vaccine listed by TCRdb under 2018. In the study overall: Deep quantitative T cell receptor repertoire profiling was used in the study to track responses to a trivalent subunit inactivated influenza vaccine.

CDR1 is given as SEHNR and CDR2 as FQNEAQ, both from the germline V gene (reference sequence). At the junction V is shortened by 3 bases and J by 3 bases, with 9 bases in between. From its cysteine to its phenylalanine, the CDR3 spans 13 amino acids. This entry keeps only the CDR3 DNA: 39 bases, framed from base 1. Regarding this clonotype: No cognate antigen has been identified for it. The input lacks base qualities; no much larger clone sits a single base away.

Receptors were amplified or captured by RT-PCR. Sequencing took place on an Illumina HiSeq 2500. TCRdb reanalyzed the raw reads on its own, using fastp at Q25 for trimming and MiXCR for clone calling, and kept in-frame beta chains. Merged by CDR3 protein, the rows form single entries marked with the most common genes and DNA. This sample comprises about 500,000 distinct CDR3 sequences, 15% to 20% of them detected only once. Approximately 3% of the sample comes from the top ten. Summary of the overall study and its limitations: It was suggested by the authors that each seasonal influenza vaccination may recruit only a limited number of new T cells.

This clonotype originated in a man in his fifties or sixties who received an inactivated influenza vaccine. Donor details come from another sample of the same person, matched by shared clones. The input for sequencing was CD4+ T cells sorted from PBMCs, taken less than 30 months after vaccination. Recombination linked TRBV7-9 to TRBJ2-7; a confident D gene designation cannot be given. The CDR3 protein is CASSFSASYEQYF. The sequenced DNA is TGTGCCAGCAGCTTCTCCGCCAGCTACGAGCAGTACTTC.